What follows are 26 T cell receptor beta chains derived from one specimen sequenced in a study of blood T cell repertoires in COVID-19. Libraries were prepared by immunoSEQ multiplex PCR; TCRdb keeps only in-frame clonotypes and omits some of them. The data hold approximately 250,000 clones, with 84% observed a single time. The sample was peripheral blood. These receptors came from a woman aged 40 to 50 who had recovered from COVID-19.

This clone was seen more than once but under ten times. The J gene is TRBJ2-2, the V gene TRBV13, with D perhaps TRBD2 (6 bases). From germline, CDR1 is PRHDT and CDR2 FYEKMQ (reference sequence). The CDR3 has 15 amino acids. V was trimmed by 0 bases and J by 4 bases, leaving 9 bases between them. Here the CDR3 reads CASSLGLASTGELFF. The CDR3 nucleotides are TGTGCCAGCAGCTTAGGACTAGCTAGCACCGGGGAGCTGTTTTTT.

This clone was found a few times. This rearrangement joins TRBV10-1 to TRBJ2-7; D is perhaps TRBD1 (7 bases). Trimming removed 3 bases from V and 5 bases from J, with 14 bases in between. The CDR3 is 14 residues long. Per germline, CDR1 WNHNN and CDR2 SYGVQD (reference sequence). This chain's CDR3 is CASSEVGRGDEQYF. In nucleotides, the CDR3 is TGCGCCAGCAGTGAAGTGGGCAGGGGGGACGAGCAGTACTTC.

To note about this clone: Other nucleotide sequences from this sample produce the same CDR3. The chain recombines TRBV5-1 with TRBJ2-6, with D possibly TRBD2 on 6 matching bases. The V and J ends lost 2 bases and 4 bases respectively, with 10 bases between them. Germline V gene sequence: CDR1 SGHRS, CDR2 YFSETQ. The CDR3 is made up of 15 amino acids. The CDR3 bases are TGCGCCAGCAGCTTTAGCGGAACAGGGGCCAACGTCCTGACTTTC. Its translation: CASSFSGTGANVLTF. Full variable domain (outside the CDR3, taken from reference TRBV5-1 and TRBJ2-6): KAGVTQTPRYLIKTRGQQVTLSCSPISGHRSVSWYQQTPGQGLQFLFEYFSETQRNKGNFPGRFSGRQFSNSRSEMNVSTLELGDSALYLCASSFSGTGANVLTFGAGSRLTVL.

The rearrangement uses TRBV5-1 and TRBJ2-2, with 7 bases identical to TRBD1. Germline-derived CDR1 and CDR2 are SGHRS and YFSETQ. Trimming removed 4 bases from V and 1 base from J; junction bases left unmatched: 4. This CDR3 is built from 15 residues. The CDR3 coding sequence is TGCGCCAGCAGCGCTGGGACAGAGAACACCGGGGAGCTGTTTTTT. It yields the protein CASSAGTENTGELFF.

For the CDR3, the DNA is TGTGCCAGCAGCTCATCCGGGACAGGGATAGATACGCAGTATTTT. Translating gives CASSSSGTGIDTQYF. J is TRBJ2-3 and V is TRBV7-2; 9 bases map to TRBD1. The CDR3 has 15 amino acids. V trimming: 4 bases; J trimming: 5 bases; junction bases outside the gene matches: 7. Germline CDR1 is SGHTA and CDR2 is FQGNSA.

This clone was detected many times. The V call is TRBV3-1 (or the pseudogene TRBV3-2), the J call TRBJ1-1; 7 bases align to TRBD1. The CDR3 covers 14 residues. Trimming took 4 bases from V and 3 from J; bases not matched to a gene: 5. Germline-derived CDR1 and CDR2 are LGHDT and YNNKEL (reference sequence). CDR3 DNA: TGTGCCAGCAGCCGACAGGGTTTGGACACTGAAGCTTTCTTT. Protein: CASSRQGLDTEAFF.

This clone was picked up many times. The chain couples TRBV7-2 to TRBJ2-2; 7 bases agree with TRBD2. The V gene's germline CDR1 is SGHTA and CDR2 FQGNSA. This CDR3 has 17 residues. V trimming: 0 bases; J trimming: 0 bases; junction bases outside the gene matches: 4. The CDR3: CASSLASRGANTGELFF. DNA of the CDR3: TGTGCCAGCAGCTTAGCGTCCCGGGGGGCGAACACCGGGGAGCTGTTTTTT.

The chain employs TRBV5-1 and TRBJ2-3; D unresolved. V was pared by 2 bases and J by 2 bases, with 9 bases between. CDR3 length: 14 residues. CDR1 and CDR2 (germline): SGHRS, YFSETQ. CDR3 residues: CASSFSDSTDTQYF. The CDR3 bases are TGCGCCAGCAGCTTTTCAGACTCCACAGATACGCAGTATTTT.

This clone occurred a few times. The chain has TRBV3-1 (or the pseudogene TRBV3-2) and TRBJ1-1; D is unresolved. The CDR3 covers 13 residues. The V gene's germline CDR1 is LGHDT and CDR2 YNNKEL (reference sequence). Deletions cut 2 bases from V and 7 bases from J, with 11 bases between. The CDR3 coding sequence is TGTGCCAGCAGCCAACCCCCGAGCGGTGAAGCTTTCTTT. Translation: CASSQPPSGEAFF.

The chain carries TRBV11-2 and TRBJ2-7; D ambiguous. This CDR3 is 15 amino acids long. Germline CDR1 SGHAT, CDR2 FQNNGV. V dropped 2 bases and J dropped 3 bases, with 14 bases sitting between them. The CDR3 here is CASSLNRISHYEQYF. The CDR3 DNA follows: TGTGCCAGCAGCTTAAACAGAATTAGTCACTACGAGCAGTACTTC.

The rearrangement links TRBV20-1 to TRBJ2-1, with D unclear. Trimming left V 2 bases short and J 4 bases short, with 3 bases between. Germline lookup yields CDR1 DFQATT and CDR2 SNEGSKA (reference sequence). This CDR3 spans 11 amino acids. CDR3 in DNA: TGCAGTGCTAGACTTTACAATGAGCAGTTCTTC. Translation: CSARLYNEQFF.

CDR3 in amino acids: CASSLTTGGYMNTEAFF. The CDR3 DNA reads TGTGCCAGCAGCTTAACGACAGGGGGCTATATGAACACTGAAGCTTTCTTT. The V call is TRBV7-6, the J call TRBJ1-1, with 10 positions matching TRBD1. V dropped 2 bases and J dropped 0; count of bases not matched to a gene: 6. This CDR3 has 17 residues. Germline-derived CDR1 and CDR2 are SGHVS and FNYEAQ.

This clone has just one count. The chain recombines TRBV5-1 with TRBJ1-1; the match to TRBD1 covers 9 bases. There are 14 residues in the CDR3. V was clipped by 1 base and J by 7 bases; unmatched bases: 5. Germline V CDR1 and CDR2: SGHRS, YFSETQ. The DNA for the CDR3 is TGCGCCAGCAGCTTGTACGGGACAGGGAGTGAAGCTTTCTTT. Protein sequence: CASSLYGTGSEAFF.

CDR3 protein: CASSSLGRGPETQYF. Written as DNA, the CDR3 is TGTGCCAGCAGCTCTTTGGGCAGGGGGCCTGAGACCCAGTACTTC. The chain combines TRBV27 with TRBJ2-5; 8 bases agree with TRBD1. This CDR3 region has 15 residues. Germline values: CDR1 MNHEY, CDR2 SMNVEV (reference sequence). V was pared by 6 bases and J by 5 bases, with 11 bases of the junction left unmatched.

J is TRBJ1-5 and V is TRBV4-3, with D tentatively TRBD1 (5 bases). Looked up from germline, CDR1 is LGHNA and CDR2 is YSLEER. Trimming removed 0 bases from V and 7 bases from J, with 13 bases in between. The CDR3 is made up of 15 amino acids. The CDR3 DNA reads TGCGCCAGCAGCCAAGAACCCGGGAGGGGCCAGCCCCAGCATTTT. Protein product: CASSQEPGRGQPQHF.

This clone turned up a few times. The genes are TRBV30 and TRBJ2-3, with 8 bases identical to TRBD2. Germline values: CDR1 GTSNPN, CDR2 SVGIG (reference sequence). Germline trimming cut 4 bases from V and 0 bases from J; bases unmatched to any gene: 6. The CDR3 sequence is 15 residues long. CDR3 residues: CAWKSGGGSTDTQYF. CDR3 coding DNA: TGTGCCTGGAAATCCGGGGGGGGCAGCACAGATACGCAGTATTTT.

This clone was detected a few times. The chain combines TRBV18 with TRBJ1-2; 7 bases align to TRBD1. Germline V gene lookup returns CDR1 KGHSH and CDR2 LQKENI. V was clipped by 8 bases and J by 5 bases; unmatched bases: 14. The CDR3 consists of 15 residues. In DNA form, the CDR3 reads TGTGCCAGCCATCGGGACAGCAAGTCGAGATATGGCTACACCTTC. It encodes CASHRDSKSRYGYTF.

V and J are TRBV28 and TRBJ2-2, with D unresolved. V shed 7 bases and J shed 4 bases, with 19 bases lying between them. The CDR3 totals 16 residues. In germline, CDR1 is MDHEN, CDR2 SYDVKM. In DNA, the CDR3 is TGTGCCAGCACCTTAAGCTTCCTCCGGAGCACCGGGGAGCTGTTTTTT. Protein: CASTLSFLRSTGELFF. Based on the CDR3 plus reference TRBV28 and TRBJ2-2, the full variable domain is DVKVTQSSRYLVKRTGEKVFLECVQDMDHENMFWYRQDPGLGLRLIYFSYDVKMKEKGDIPEGYSVSREKKERFSLILESASTNQTSMYLCASTLSFLRSTGELFFGEGSRLTVL.

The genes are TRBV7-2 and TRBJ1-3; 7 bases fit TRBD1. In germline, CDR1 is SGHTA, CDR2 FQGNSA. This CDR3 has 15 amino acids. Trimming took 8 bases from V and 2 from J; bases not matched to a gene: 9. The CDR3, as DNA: TGTGCCAGCGGACAACAGGGGAAGGCTGGAAACACCATATATTTT. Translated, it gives CASGQQGKAGNTIYF.

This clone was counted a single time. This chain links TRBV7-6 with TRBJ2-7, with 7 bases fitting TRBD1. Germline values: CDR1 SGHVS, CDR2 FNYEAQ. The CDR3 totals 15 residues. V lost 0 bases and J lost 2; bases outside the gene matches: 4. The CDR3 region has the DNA TGTGCCAGCAGCTTAGCTTCAGGGGGTCCCTACGAGCAGTACTTC. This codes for CASSLASGGPYEQYF.

CDR3 residues: CASSQDAGRDVGGQPQHF. DNA of the CDR3: TGTGCCAGCAGCCAAGATGCAGGGAGGGATGTAGGTGGTCAGCCCCAGCATTTT. The V call is TRBV3-1 (or the pseudogene TRBV3-2), the J call TRBJ1-5, with D tentatively TRBD1 (5 bases). The V gene lost 0 bases and the J gene lost 6 bases, with 21 bases spanning the gap. The CDR3 length is 18 residues. Germline V lookup: CDR1 LGHDT, CDR2 YNNKEL (reference sequence).

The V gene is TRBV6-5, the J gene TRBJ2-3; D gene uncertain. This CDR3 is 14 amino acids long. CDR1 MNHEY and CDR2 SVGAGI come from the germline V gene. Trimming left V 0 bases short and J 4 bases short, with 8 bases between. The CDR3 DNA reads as TGTGCCAGCAGTTACTCGGCTGTCCCAGATACGCAGTATTTT. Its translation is CASSYSAVPDTQYF.

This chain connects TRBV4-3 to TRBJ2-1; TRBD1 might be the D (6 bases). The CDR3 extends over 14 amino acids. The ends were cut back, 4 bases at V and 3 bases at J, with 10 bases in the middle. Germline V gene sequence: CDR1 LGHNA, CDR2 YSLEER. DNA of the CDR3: TGCGCCAGCAGCCGAGGGGGTGTCTACAATGAGCAGTTCTTC. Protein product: CASSRGGVYNEQFF.

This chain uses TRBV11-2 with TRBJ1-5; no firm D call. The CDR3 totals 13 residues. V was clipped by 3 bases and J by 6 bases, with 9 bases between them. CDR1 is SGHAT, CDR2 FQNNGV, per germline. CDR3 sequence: CASSLGNIQPQHF. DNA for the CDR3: TGTGCCAGCAGCTTGGGCAATATTCAGCCCCAGCATTTT.

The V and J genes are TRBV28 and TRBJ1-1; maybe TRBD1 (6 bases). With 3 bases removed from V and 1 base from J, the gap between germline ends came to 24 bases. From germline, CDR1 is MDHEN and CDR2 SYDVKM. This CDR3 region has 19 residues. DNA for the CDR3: TGTGCCAGCAGTTTTATAACCTCCGCCCTACAGGGTGAGAACACTGAAGCTTTCTTT. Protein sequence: CASSFITSALQGENTEAFF.

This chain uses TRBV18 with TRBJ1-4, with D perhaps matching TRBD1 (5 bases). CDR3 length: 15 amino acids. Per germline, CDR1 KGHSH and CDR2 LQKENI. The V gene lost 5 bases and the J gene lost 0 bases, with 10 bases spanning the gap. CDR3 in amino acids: CASSADRTTNEKLFF. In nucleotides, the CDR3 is TGTGCCAGCTCAGCAGACAGAACAACTAATGAAAAACTGTTTTTT.